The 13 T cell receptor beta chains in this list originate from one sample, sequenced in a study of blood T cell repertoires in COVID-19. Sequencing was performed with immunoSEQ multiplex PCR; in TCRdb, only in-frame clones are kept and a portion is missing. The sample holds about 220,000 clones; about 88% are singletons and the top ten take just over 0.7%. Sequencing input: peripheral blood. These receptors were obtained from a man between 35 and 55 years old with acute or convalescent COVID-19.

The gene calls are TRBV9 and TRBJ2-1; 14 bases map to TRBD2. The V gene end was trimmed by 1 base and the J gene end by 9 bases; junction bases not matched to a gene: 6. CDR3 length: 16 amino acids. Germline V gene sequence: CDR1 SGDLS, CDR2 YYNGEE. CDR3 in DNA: TGTGCCAGCAGCGTAAGCGCGACTAGCGGGAGGGGTGAGCAGTTCTTC. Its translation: CASSVSATSGRGEQFF. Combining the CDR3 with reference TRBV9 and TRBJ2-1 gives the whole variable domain DSGVTQTPKHLITATGQRVTLRCSPRSGDLSVYWYQQSLDQGLQFLIQYYNGEERAKGNILERFSAQQFPDLHSELNLSSLELGDSALYFCASSVSATSGRGEQFFGPGTRLTVL.

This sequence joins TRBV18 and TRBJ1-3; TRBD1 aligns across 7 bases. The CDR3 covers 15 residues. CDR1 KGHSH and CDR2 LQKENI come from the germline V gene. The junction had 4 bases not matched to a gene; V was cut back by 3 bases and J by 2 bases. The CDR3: CASSPSTGPGNTIYF. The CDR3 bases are TGTGCCAGCTCACCCTCGACAGGGCCTGGAAACACCATATATTTT.

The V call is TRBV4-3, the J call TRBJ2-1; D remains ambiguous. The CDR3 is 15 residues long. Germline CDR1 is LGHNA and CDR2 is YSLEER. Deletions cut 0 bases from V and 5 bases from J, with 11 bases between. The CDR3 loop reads CASSQDTIRDNEQFF. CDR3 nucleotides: TGCGCCAGCAGCCAAGATACGATCCGGGACAATGAGCAGTTCTTC.

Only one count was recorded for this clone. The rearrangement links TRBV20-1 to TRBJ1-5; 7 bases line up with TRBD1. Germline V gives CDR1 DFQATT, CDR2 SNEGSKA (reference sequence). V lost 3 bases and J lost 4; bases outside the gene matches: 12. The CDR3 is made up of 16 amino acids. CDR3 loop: CSASRRTGTDNQPQHF. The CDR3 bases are TGCAGTGCTAGTCGAAGAACCGGGACAGATAATCAGCCCCAGCATTTT.

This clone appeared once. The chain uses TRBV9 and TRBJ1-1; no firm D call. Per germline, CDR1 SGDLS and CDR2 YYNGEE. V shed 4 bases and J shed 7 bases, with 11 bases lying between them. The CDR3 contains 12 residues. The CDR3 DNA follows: TGTGCCAGCAGCTTAGGACTGGGTGAAGCTTTCTTT. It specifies CASSLGLGEAFF. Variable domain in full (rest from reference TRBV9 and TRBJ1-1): DSGVTQTPKHLITATGQRVTLRCSPRSGDLSVYWYQQSLDQGLQFLIQYYNGEERAKGNILERFSAQQFPDLHSELNLSSLELGDSALYFCASSLGLGEAFFGQGTRLTVV.

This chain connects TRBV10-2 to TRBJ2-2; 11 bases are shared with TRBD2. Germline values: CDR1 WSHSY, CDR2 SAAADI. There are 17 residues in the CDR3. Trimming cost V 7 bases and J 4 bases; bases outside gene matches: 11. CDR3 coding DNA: TGCGCCAGCACCCCCCATAGCGGGGGGGCCGGCACCGGGGAGCTGTTTTTT. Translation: CASTPHSGGAGTGELFF.

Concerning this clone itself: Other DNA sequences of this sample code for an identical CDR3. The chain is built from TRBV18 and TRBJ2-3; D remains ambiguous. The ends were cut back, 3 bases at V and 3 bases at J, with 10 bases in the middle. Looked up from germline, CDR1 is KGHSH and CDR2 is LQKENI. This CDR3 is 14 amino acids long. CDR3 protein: CASSPGLATDTQYF. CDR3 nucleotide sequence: TGTGCCAGCTCACCGGGCCTGGCTACAGATACGCAGTATTTT.

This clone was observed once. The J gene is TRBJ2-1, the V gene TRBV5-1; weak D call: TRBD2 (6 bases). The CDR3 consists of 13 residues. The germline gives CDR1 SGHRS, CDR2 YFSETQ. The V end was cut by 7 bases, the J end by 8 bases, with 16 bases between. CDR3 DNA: TGCGCCAGCTCGACTAGTCCATCGGATGAGCAGTTCTTC. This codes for CASSTSPSDEQFF. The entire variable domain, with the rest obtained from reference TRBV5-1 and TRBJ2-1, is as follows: KAGVTQTPRYLIKTRGQQVTLSCSPISGHRSVSWYQQTPGQGLQFLFEYFSETQRNKGNFPGRFSGRQFSNSRSEMNVSTLELGDSALYLCASSTSPSDEQFFGPGTRLTVL.

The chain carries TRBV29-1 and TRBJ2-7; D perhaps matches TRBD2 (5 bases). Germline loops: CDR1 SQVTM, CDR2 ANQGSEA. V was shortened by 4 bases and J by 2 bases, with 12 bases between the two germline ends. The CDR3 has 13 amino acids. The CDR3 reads CSVVTMRAYEQYF. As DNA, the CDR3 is TGCAGCGTTGTTACCATGCGGGCCTACGAGCAGTACTTC.

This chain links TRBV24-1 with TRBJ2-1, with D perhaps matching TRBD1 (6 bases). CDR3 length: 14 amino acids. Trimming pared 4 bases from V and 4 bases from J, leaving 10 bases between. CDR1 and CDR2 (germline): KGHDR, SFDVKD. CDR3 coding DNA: TGTGCCACCAGTGACTCTACAGGGTACAATGAGCAGTTCTTC. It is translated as CATSDSTGYNEQFF.

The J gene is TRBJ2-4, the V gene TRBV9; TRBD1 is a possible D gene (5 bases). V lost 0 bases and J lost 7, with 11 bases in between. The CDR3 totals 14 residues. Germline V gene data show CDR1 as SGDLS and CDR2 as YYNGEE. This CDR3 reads CASSVGAGWNIQYF. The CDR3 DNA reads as TGTGCCAGCAGCGTAGGGGCAGGGTGGAACATTCAGTACTTC.

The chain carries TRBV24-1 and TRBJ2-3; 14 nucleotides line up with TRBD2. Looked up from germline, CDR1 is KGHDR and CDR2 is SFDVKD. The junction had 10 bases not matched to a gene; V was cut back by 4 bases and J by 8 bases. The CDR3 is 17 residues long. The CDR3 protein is CATSDPATSGRASTQYF. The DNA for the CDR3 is TGTGCCACCAGTGACCCTGCGACTAGCGGGAGGGCGAGTACGCAGTATTTT.

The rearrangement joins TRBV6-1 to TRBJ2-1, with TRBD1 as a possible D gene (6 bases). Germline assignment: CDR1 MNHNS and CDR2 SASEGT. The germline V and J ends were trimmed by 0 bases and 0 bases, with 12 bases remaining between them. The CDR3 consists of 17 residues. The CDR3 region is CASSEAFGTSSYNEQFF. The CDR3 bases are TGTGCCAGCAGTGAAGCTTTCGGGACAAGCTCCTACAATGAGCAGTTCTTC.